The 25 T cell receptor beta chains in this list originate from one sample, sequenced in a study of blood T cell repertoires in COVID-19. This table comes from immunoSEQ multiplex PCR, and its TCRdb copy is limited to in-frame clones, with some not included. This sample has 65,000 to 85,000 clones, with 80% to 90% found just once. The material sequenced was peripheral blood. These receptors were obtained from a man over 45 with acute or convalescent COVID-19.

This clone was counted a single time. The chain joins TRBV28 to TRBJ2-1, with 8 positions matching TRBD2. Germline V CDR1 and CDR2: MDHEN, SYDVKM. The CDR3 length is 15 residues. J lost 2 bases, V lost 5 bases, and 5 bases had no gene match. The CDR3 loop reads CASSGAGVAYNEQFF. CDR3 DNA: TGTGCCAGCAGTGGAGCGGGAGTCGCCTACAATGAGCAGTTCTTC.

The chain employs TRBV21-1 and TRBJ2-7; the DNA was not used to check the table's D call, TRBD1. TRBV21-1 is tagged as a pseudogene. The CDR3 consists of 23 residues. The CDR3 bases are TGTGCCAGCAGCAATCTGTCAATTTTTTCGTCAGGAAGCTCCGGGACAGGGGCCTACGAGCAGTACGTC. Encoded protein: CASSNLSIFSSGSSGTGAYEQYV.

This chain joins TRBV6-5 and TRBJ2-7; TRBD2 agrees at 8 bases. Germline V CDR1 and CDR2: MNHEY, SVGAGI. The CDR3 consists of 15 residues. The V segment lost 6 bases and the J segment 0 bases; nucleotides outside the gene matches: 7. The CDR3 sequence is CASRTLAGSSYEQYV. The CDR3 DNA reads TGTGCCAGCAGGACTTTAGCGGGGAGCTCCTACGAGCAGTACGTC.

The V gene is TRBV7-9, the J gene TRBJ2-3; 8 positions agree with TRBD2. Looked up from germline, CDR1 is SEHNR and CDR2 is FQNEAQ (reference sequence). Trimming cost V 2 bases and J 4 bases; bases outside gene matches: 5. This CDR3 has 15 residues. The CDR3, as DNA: TGTGCCAGCAGCTTATGGCGGGAGGTGCCAGATACGCAGTATTTT. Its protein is CASSLWREVPDTQYF.

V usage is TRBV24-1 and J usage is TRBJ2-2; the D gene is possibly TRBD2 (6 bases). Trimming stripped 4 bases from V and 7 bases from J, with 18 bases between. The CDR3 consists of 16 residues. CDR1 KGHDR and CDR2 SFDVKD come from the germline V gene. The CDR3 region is CATSDTAGLVSGELFF. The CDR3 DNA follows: TGTGCCACCAGTGACACGGCGGGGCTAGTTAGCGGGGAGCTGTTTTTT.

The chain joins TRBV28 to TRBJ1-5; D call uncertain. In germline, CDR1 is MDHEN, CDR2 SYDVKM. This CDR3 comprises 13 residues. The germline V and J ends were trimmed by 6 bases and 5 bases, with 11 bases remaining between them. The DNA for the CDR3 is TGTGCCAGCAGCCCATGGAGGGATCAGCCCCAGCATTTT. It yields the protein CASSPWRDQPQHF. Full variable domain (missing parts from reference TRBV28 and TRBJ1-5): DVKVTQSSRYLVKRTGEKVFLECVQDMDHENMFWYRQDPGLGLRLIYFSYDVKMKEKGDIPEGYSVSREKKERFSLILESASTNQTSMYLCASSPWRDQPQHFGDGTRLSIL.

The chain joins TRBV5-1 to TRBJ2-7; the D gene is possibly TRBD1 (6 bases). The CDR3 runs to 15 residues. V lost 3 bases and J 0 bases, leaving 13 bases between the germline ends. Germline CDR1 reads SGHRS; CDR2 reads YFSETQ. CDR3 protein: CASSSQQGYSYEQYF. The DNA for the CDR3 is TGCGCCAGCAGCTCACAACAGGGTTACTCCTACGAGCAGTACTTC.

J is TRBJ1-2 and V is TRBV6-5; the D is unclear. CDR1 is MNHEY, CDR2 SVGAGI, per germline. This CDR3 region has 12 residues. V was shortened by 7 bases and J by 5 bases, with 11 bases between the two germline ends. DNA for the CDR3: TGTGCCAGCACCGGGAGCGGATATGGCTACACCTTC. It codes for CASTGSGYGYTF.

The CDR3 reads CASSPRRGSYEQYF. CDR3 in DNA: TGTGCCAGCAGCCCCCGAAGGGGCTCCTACGAGCAGTACTTC. The V and J genes are TRBV14 and TRBJ2-7; possible D gene TRBD1, 5 bases. CDR1 and CDR2 from the germline V gene are SGHDN and FVKESK. V was cut by 4 bases and J by 0 bases, with 10 bases left in between. This CDR3 has 14 amino acids.

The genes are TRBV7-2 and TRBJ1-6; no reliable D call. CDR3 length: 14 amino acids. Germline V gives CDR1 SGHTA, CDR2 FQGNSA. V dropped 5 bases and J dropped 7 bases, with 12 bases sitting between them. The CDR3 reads CASSPHSTNSPLHF. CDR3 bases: TGTGCCAGCAGCCCTCACAGTACCAATTCACCCCTCCACTTT. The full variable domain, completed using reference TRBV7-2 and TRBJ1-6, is GAGVSQSPSNKVTEKGKDVELRCDPISGHTALYWYRQSLGQGLEFLIYFQGNSAPDKSGLPSDRFSAERTGGSVSTLTIQRTQQEDSAVYLCASSPHSTNSPLHFGNGTRLTVT.

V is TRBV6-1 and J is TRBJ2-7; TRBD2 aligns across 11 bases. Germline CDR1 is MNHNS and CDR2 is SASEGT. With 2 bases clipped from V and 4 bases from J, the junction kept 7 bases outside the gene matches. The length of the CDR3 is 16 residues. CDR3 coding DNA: TGTGCCAGCAGTGAATGGGCTAGCGGGGGGAGATACGAGCAGTACTTC. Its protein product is CASSEWASGGRYEQYF.

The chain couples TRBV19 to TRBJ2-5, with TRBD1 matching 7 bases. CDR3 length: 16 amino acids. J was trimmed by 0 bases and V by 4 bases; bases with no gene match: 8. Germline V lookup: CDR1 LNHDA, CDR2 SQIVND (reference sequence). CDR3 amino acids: CASSTQATGDQETQYF. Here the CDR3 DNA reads TGTGCCAGTAGTACCCAGGCTACAGGGGACCAAGAGACCCAGTACTTC.

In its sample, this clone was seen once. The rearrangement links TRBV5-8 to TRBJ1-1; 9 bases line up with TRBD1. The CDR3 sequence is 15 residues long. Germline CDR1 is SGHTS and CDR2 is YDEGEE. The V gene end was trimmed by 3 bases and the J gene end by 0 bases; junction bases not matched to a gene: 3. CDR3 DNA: TGTGCCAGCAGCTGGGACAGGGCCTTGAACACTGAAGCTTTCTTT. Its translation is CASSWDRALNTEAFF.

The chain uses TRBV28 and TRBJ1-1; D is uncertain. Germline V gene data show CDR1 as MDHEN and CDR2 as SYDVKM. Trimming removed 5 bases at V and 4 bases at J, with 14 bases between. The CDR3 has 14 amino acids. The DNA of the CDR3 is TGTGCCAGCAGTCCGACTCAGGAGGTCACTGAAGCTTTCTTT. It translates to CASSPTQEVTEAFF.

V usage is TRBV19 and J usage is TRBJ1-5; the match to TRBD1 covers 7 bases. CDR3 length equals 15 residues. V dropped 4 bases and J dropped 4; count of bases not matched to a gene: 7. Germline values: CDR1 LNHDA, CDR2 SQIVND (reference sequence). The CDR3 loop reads CASSRVQGSNQPQHF. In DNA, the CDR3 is TGTGCCAGTAGTAGAGTACAGGGGTCGAATCAGCCCCAGCATTTT.

The CDR3 DNA follows: TGTGCCAGCAGCTTAGGAGGGTTTAACACTGAAGCTTTCTTT. Translating gives CASSLGGFNTEAFF. The V and J genes are TRBV7-9 and TRBJ1-1; D gene uncertain. Looked up from germline, CDR1 is SEHNR and CDR2 is FQNEAQ (reference sequence). The CDR3 runs 14 residues. The V gene lost 1 base and the J gene lost 2 bases, with 8 bases spanning the gap.

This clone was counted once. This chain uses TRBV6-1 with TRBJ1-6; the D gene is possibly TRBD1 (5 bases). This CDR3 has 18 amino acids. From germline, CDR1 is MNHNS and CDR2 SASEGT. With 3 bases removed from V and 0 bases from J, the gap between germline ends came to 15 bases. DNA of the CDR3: TGTGCCAGCAGTGAGTGGGGCCGATTCGACTCCTATAATTCACCCCTCCACTTT. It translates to CASSEWGRFDSYNSPLHF.

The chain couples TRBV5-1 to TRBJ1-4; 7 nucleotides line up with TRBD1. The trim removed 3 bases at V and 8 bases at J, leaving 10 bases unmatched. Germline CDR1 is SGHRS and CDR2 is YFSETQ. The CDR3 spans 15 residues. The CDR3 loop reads CASSSTGNLGEKLFF. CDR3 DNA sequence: TGCGCCAGCAGCTCGACAGGGAATTTAGGGGAAAAACTGTTTTTT. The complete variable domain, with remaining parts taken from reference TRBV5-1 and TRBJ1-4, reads KAGVTQTPRYLIKTRGQQVTLSCSPISGHRSVSWYQQTPGQGLQFLFEYFSETQRNKGNFPGRFSGRQFSNSRSEMNVSTLELGDSALYLCASSSTGNLGEKLFFGSGTQLSVL.

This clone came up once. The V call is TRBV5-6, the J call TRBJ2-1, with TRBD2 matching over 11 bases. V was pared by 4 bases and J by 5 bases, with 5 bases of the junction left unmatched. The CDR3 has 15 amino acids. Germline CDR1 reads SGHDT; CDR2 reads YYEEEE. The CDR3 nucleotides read TGTGCCAGCAGCACACTAGCGGGAGTCCACAATGAGCAGTTCTTC. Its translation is CASSTLAGVHNEQFF.

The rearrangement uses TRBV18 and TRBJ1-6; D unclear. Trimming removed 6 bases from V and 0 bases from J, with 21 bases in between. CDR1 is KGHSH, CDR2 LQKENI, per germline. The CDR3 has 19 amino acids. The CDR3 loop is CASSPTRNSGGSYNSPLHF. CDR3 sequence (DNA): TGTGCCAGCTCCCCCACCCGAAATTCAGGTGGCTCCTATAATTCACCCCTCCACTTT.

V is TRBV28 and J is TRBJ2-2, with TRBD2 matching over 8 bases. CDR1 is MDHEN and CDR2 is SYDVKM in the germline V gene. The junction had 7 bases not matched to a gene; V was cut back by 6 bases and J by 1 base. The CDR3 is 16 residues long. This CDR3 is CASSLRLARNTGELFF. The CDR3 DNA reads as TGTGCCAGCAGCCTGCGACTAGCGAGGAACACCGGGGAGCTGTTTTTT.

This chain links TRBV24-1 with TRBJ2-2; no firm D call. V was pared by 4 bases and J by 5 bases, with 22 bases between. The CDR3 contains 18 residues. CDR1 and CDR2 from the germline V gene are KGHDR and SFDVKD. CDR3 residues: CATSDPFGGPRATGELFF. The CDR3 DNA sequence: TGTGCCACCAGTGACCCCTTCGGTGGTCCCCGAGCGACCGGGGAGCTGTTTTTT.

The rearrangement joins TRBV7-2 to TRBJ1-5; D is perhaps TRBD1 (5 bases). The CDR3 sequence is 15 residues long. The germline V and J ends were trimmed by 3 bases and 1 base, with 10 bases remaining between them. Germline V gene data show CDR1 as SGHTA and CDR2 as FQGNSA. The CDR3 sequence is CASSLAGTSNQPQHF. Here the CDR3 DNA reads TGTGCCAGCAGCTTGGCGGGGACCAGCAATCAGCCCCAGCATTTT.

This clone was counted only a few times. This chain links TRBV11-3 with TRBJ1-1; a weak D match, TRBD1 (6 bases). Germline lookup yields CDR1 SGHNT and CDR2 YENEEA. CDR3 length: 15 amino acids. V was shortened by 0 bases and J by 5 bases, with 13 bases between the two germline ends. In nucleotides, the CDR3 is TGTGCCAGCAGCTTAGATGGGCAGGGGACGACTGAAGCTTTCTTT. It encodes CASSLDGQGTTEAFF.

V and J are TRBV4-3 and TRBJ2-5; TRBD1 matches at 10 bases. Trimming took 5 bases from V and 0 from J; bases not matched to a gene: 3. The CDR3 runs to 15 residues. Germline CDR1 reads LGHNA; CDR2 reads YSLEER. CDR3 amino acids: CASSWTGGNQETQYF. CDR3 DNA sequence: TGCGCCAGCAGCTGGACAGGGGGGAACCAAGAGACCCAGTACTTC.